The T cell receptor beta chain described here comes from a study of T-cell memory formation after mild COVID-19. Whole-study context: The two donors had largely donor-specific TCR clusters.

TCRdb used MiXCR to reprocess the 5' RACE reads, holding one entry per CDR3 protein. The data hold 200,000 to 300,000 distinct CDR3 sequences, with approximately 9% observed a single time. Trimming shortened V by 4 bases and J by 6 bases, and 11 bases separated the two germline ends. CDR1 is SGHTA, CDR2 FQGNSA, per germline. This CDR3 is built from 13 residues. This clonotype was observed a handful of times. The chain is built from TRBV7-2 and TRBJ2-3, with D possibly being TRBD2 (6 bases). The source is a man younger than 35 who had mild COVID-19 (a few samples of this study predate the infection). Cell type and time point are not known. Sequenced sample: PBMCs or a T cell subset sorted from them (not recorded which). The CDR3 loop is CASSWGRGDTQYF. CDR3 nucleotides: TGTGCCAGCAGCTGGGGTCGGGGGGATACGCAGTATTTT. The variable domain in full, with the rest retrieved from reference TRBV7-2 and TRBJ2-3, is GAGVSQSPSNKVTEKGKDVELRCDPISGHTALYWYRQSLGQGLEFLIYFQGNSAPDKSGLPSDRFSAERTGGSVSTLTIQRTQQEDSAVYLCASSWGRGDTQYFGPGTRLTVL.